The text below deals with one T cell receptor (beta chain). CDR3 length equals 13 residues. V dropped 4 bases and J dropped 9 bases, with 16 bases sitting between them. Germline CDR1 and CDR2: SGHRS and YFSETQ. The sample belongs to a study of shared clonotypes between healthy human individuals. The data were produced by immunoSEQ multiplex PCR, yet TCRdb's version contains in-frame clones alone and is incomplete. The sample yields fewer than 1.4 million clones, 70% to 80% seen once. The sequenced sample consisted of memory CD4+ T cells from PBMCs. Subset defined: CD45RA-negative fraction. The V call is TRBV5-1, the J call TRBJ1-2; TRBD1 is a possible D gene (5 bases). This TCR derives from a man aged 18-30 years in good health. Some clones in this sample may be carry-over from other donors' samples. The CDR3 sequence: CASSRDLSKSYTF. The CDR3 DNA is TGCGCCAGCAGCCGGGACCTTAGTAAGAGCTACACCTTC. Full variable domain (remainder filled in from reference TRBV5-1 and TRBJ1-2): KAGVTQTPRYLIKTRGQQVTLSCSPISGHRSVSWYQQTPGQGLQFLFEYFSETQRNKGNFPGRFSGRQFSNSRSEMNVSTLELGDSALYLCASSRDLSKSYTFGSGTRLTVV.